These T cell receptor beta chains were read from a single sample in a study of a mutant IDH1 vaccine in newly diagnosed glioma. The table came from immunoSEQ multiplex PCR; TCRdb's copy has only in-frame clones and leaves some out. The data hold around 26,000 clones, with just over 70% observed a single time. These receptors are not linked to any known antigen. Here the sequenced sample was peripheral blood mononuclear cells (PBMCs), taken from a glioma patient whose treatment included an IDH1 peptide vaccine. Receptor source: a young man with glioma. Some clones in this sample may be carry-over from other donors' samples. CDR3s include the opening cysteine and the closing phenylalanine or tryptophan. A D gene is named only where the DNA matches it firmly. Clone size is shown for a subset of rows, as once, few, many or a class of expanded clone.

.	TRBJ1-5	TRBV2	.	TGTGCCAGCAGTCCGGACCGTGGCCGGCAGCCCCAGCATTTT	CASSPDRGRQPQHF
once	TRBJ1-5	TRBV6-6	.	TGTGCCAGCAGAGAATACCGGGACAGCAATCAGCCCCAGCATTTT	CASREYRDSNQPQHF
.	TRBJ2-7	TRBV27	TRBD1	TGTGCCAGCAGTTCCTGGGACAGCCTCTCCTACGAGCAGTACTTC	CASSSWDSLSYEQYF
.	TRBJ2-2	TRBV7-2	TRBD2	TGTGCCAGCAGCACTAGCGGGGCCTCGAGGGAGCTGTTTTTT	CASSTSGASRELFF
.	TRBJ1-5	TRBV29-1	.	TGCAGCACTTCCCATCAGGAGGGCAATCAGCCCCAGCATTTT	CSTSHQEGNQPQHF
.	TRBJ2-3	TRBV7-9	.	TGTGCCAGCAGCTCGTCCCCGCGAGATACGCAGTATTTT	CASSSSPRDTQYF
.	TRBJ1-1	TRBV11-3	TRBD1	TGTGCCAGCAGCCCAGGGACAGGGCTCAACACTGAAGCTTTCTTT	CASSPGTGLNTEAFF
.	TRBJ1-6	TRBV27	.	TGTGCCAGCAGTTTATCGTCCGGGGGGGAACCCCTCCACTTT	CASSLSSGGEPLHF
.	TRBJ1-5	TRBV19	.	TGTGCCAGTAGTATAGGGAAAGGGAATAGCAATCAGCCCCAGCATTTT	CASSIGKGNSNQPQHF
.	TRBJ2-6	TRBV5-4	.	TGTGCCAGCAGCTTGGGAGACTCTGGGGCCAACGTCCTGACTTTC	CASSLGDSGANVLTF
.	TRBJ2-4	TRBV5-4	.	TGTGCCAGCAGCTGGGGAACAGGGCCCAAAAACATTCAGTACTTC	CASSWGTGPKNIQYF
.	TRBJ2-1	TRBV19	.	TGTGCCAGTAGTATAGGGGGGACGAACAATGAGCAGTTCTTC	CASSIGGTNNEQFF
.	TRBJ2-5	TRBV6-1	TRBD2	TGTGCCAGCCGACTAGCGGGGGGGCAAGAGACCCAGTACTTC	CASRLAGGQETQYF
.	TRBJ2-5	TRBV1	.	TGCACCAGCAGCCAAGATGGAGGGACTAGCGGGGGGAAGGGAGAGACCCAGTACTTC	CTSSQDGGTSGGKGETQYF
.	TRBJ2-1	TRBV9	TRBD2	TGTGCCAGCAGCGTAGGTACTAGCGGTTACAATGAGCAGTTCTTC	CASSVGTSGYNEQFF
.	TRBJ2-1	TRBV5-1	.	TGCGCCAGCAGCTTGGAGGGGGGCCGGGATGAGCAGTTCTTC	CASSLEGGRDEQFF
.	TRBJ1-2	TRBV5-8	TRBD1	TGTGCCAGCAGCCAAGACAGGGCGCTCTTGTATGGCTACACCTTC	CASSQDRALLYGYTF
.	TRBJ2-2	TRBV6-5	TRBD1	TGTGCCAGCAGTTACTCCTGGACAGGGGGGGGAAAGGAGCTGTTTTTT	CASSYSWTGGGKELFF
.	TRBJ2-2	TRBV5-1	TRBD2	TGCGCCAGCAGTCCCCCACTAGCGGGAGTTCTCGCCGGGGAGCTGTTTTTT	CASSPPLAGVLAGELFF
.	TRBJ1-2	TRBV6-5	.	TGTGCCAGCAGTTACTCGGAAAGGGGCAACTATGGCTACACCTTC	CASSYSERGNYGYTF
.	TRBJ2-5	TRBV6-1	.	TGTGCCAGCAGTGCTAGGGACCGTCTCCAAGAGACCCAGTACTTC	CASSARDRLQETQYF
few	TRBJ2-7	TRBV5-4	.	TGTGCCGGGGGAAGCGGAACATCCTACGAGCAGTACTTC	CAGGSGTSYEQYF
.	TRBJ1-2	TRBV6-5	.	TGTGCCAGCAGTAACTTGGGGTTCTATGGCTACACCTTC	CASSNLGFYGYTF
.	TRBJ2-7	TRBV14	TRBD1	TGTGCCAGCAGCCAACTTGGAGGGACAGGGCAGTACTTC	CASSQLGGTGQYF
.	TRBJ1-5	TRBV7-2	.	TGTGCCAGCAGCTTAGGCGGCACCCGTCCGGGGCAGCCCCAGCATTTT	CASSLGGTRPGQPQHF
.	TRBJ1-1	TRBV11-3	.	TGTGCCAGCAGCTTCAGCGGTGTGAACACTGAAGCTTTCTTT	CASSFSGVNTEAFF
.	TRBJ1-4	TRBV30	TRBD1	TGTGCCTGGAGTGTGGGACAGATTGAAAAACTGTTTTTT	CAWSVGQIEKLFF
.	TRBJ1-1	TRBV5-4	TRBD1	TGTGCCAGCAGCTTGGGCGTCTTTCGGGACGGACCGGGACAGCCGGCTGAAGCTTTCTTT	CASSLGVFRDGPGQPAEAFF
.	TRBJ2-5	TRBV5-5	.	TGTGCCAGCAGCTTGGGGGCAGGGGAGGTGTTAGAGACCCAGTACTTC	CASSLGAGEVLETQYF
.	TRBJ2-2	TRBV29-1	TRBD1	TGCAGCGTTGAAGACAGGGACAGGGAATACACCGGGGAGCTGTTTTTT	CSVEDRDREYTGELFF
.	TRBJ2-7	TRBV14	.	TGTGCCAGCAGCCAAGATTTCCACGGAAAGAGCTCCTACGAGCAGTACTTC	CASSQDFHGKSSYEQYF
.	TRBJ1-1	TRBV7-3	TRBD1	TGTGCCAGCAGCCCTGACAGGGAGGGGACTGAAGCTTTCTTT	CASSPDREGTEAFF
.	TRBJ1-1	TRBV28	.	TGTGCCAGCAGTTCCGGGCCGCCTGGCGCTTTCTTT	CASSSGPPGAFF
few	TRBJ2-3	TRBV7-6	TRBD2	TGTGCCAGCAGCTCCGGACTAGGTTTAACAGATACGCAGTATTTT	CASSSGLGLTDTQYF
.	TRBJ1-2	TRBV10-2	.	TGCGCCAGCAGTGGTGGTGGTCTCGTGGGGTCCGGCTACACCTTC	CASSGGGLVGSGYTF
.	TRBJ1-1	TRBV6-1	.	TGTGCCAGCAGTGAAGCGCTCGATGCCGGGAACACTGAAGCTTTCTTT	CASSEALDAGNTEAFF
.	TRBJ1-1	TRBV30	TRBD1	TGTGCCTGGAGAAGACAGGGGGCAGGGACTGAAGCTTTCTTT	CAWRRQGAGTEAFF
.	TRBJ2-7	TRBV2	TRBD1	TGTGCCAGCAACGGGGACAGCTCCTACGAGCAGTACTTC	CASNGDSSYEQYF
.	TRBJ2-2	TRBV18	.	TGTGCCAGCTCACATCAAAACACAGCGAACACCGGGGAGCTGTTTTTT	CASSHQNTANTGELFF
.	TRBJ2-7	TRBV30	.	TGTGCCTGGAGCGCAGGGGCCTACGAGCAGTACTTC	CAWSAGAYEQYF
.	TRBJ1-6	TRBV27	.	TGTGCCAGCAGTTTGGTAGACAGCTCCTATAATTCACCCCTCCACTTT	CASSLVDSSYNSPLHF